The 28 T cell receptor beta chains listed next were all sequenced from one sample in a study of cytomegalovirus exposure and HLA in healthy donors. The data were produced by immunoSEQ multiplex PCR, yet TCRdb's version contains in-frame clones alone and is incomplete. The sample has a few hundred thousand clones; around 90% are singletons. Sequences were obtained from PBMCs. The receptors derive from a woman aged 18-35 years in good health and CMV-seronegative.

The sample holds a few counts of this clone. The rearrangement joins TRBV7-6 to TRBJ1-6; 9 nucleotides match TRBD1. CDR3 length equals 13 residues. The junction had 6 bases not matched to a gene; V was cut back by 8 bases and J by 10 bases. CDR1 and CDR2 from the germline V gene are SGHVS and FNYEAQ. This CDR3 is CASGKDRGSPLHF. The CDR3 bases are TGTGCCAGCGGCAAGGACAGGGGATCACCCCTCCACTTT.

The chain joins TRBV7-9 to TRBJ1-1, with D unclear. CDR1 and CDR2 from the germline V gene are SEHNR and FQNEAQ (reference sequence). The CDR3 loop spans 11 amino acids. The germline V and J ends were trimmed by 5 bases and 12 bases, with 13 bases remaining between them. The CDR3 is CASSPTSFTFF. Here the CDR3 DNA reads TGTGCCAGCAGCCCCACTTCCTTTACTTTCTTT.

The chain combines TRBV5-1 with TRBJ1-1, with D possibly being TRBD1 (6 bases). CDR1 is SGHRS, CDR2 YFSETQ, per germline. The CDR3 has 16 amino acids. V lost 2 bases and J 1 base, leaving 15 bases between the germline ends. The CDR3 region has the DNA TGCGCCAGCAGCTTAGTACCCGGGACACGGAACACTGAAGCTTTCTTT. Translated: CASSLVPGTRNTEAFF.

The gene calls are TRBV27 and TRBJ2-1, with 9 bases matching TRBD2. Germline V gene lookup returns CDR1 MNHEY and CDR2 SMNVEV (reference sequence). The CDR3 has 16 amino acids. The V segment lost 5 bases and the J segment 4 bases; nucleotides outside the gene matches: 9. The CDR3 loop is CASSIGTSLIYNEQFF. CDR3 in DNA: TGTGCCAGCAGTATTGGGACTAGCCTTATTTACAATGAGCAGTTCTTC.

The rearrangement joins TRBV7-2 to TRBJ2-5; 10 nucleotides agree with TRBD2. The CDR3 covers 16 residues. Germline assignment: CDR1 SGHTA and CDR2 FQGNSA. V trimming: 6 bases; J trimming: 5 bases; junction bases outside the gene matches: 12. The CDR3 region is CASRKESGGARETQYF. The CDR3 DNA follows: TGTGCCAGCAGAAAGGAGAGCGGGGGGGCCCGTGAGACCCAGTACTTC.

CDR3 DNA sequence: TGTGCCAGCAGTTCTAGGGGGCTCGGTAATTCACCCCTCCACTTT. This encodes CASSSRGLGNSPLHF. The chain links TRBV28 to TRBJ1-6; 7 bases fit TRBD1. The V and J ends lost 4 bases and 6 bases, in that order; junction bases with no gene match: 6. This CDR3 spans 15 amino acids. Germline V gene sequence: CDR1 MDHEN, CDR2 SYDVKM.

The genes are TRBV7-6 and TRBJ1-1, with D uncertain. The germline CDR1 and CDR2 sequences are SGHVS and FNYEAQ. There are 13 residues in the CDR3. V dropped 4 bases and J dropped 6 bases, with 12 bases sitting between them. CDR3 amino acids: CASSSDAGAEAFF. Written as DNA, the CDR3 is TGTGCCAGCAGCTCCGATGCGGGAGCTGAAGCTTTCTTT.

This clone was observed a single time. The V and J genes are TRBV6-1 and TRBJ1-5; D ambiguous. The CDR3 has 13 residues. Germline V CDR1 and CDR2: MNHNS, SASEGT. Trimming removed 1 base from V and 6 bases from J, with 7 bases in between. The CDR3 nucleotides are TGTGCCAGCAGTGAAGTGCTTAGTCAGCCCCAGCATTTT. Translating it yields CASSEVLSQPQHF.

V and J are TRBV7-3 and TRBJ1-2, with TRBD1 matching over 10 bases. CDR3 length: 13 residues. CDR1 and CDR2 (germline): SGHTA, FQGTGA. V lost 5 bases and J lost 6; bases outside the gene matches: 3. CDR3 loop: CASSQGTGDGYTF. The CDR3 nucleotides read TGTGCCAGCAGCCAAGGGACAGGGGATGGCTACACCTTC.

CDR3 sequence reads: CASSEEDRTGFTDTQYF. CDR3 nucleotide sequence: TGTGCCAGCAGTGAGGAGGACAGGACGGGATTCACAGATACGCAGTATTTT. The J gene is TRBJ2-3, the V gene TRBV2, with 7 bases fitting TRBD1. This CDR3 is built from 17 residues. Germline CDR1 reads SNHLY; CDR2 reads FYNNEI. V was clipped by 3 bases and J by 2 bases; unmatched bases: 11.

This clone appeared a few times. The genes are TRBV7-2 and TRBJ1-5, with unresolved D. The CDR3 runs to 15 residues. In germline, CDR1 is SGHTA, CDR2 FQGNSA. Trimming took 0 bases from V and 7 from J, leaving 13 bases between them. The DNA for the CDR3 is TGTGCCAGCAGCTTAGCGTTACGCGAGGGCCAGCCCCAGCATTTT. Protein sequence: CASSLALREGQPQHF.

The chain carries TRBV6-6 and TRBJ1-5; 7 bases are shared with TRBD1. CDR1 is MNHNY, CDR2 SVGAGI, per germline (reference sequence). V shed 6 bases and J 5 bases; nucleotides not matched to a gene: 7. The CDR3 spans 14 residues. The chain's CDR3 is CASSMGDRDQPQHF. CDR3 in DNA: TGTGCCAGCAGCATGGGGGACAGAGATCAGCCCCAGCATTTT.

The CDR3 sequence is CATWAETGANQPQHF. CDR3 DNA sequence: TGTGCCACCTGGGCGGAGACAGGGGCAAATCAGCCCCAGCATTTT. The chain uses TRBV10-3 and TRBJ1-5, with 8 bases aligning to TRBD1. Trimming cost V 10 bases and J 4 bases; bases outside gene matches: 12. CDR3 length equals 15 residues. Germline-derived CDR1 and CDR2 are ENHRY and SYGVKD.

The rearrangement uses TRBV27 and TRBJ2-2; D not resolved. Looked up from germline, CDR1 is MNHEY and CDR2 is SMNVEV (reference sequence). Trimming removed 4 bases from V and 3 bases from J, with 3 bases in between. The CDR3 spans 12 residues. The CDR3, as DNA: TGTGCCAGCAGTTCGTACACCGGGGAGCTGTTTTTT. This encodes CASSSYTGELFF.

V and J are TRBV29-1 and TRBJ2-2, with D unresolved. From germline, CDR1 is SQVTM and CDR2 ANQGSEA. This CDR3 spans 15 amino acids. Trimming pared 5 bases from V and 0 bases from J, leaving 13 bases between. The CDR3 sequence is CSVILGQANTGELFF. The CDR3 DNA reads as TGCAGCGTTATTCTTGGCCAAGCGAACACCGGGGAGCTGTTTTTT.

The rearrangement uses TRBV7-9 and TRBJ2-7; 11 positions agree with TRBD1. CDR3 length equals 15 residues. Germline trimming cut 0 bases from V and 6 bases from J; bases unmatched to any gene: 4. Germline CDR1 and CDR2: SEHNR and FQNEAQ (reference sequence). The DNA of the CDR3 is TGTGCCAGCAGCTTAGCTGGGACAGGGGGGGCCGAGCAGTACTTC. Amino acid sequence: CASSLAGTGGAEQYF.

V is TRBV18 and J is TRBJ1-3; TRBD1 matches 7 bases. The germline V gene has CDR1 KGHSH and CDR2 LQKENI. The CDR3 loop spans 15 amino acids. The V segment lost 5 bases and the J segment 2 bases; nucleotides outside the gene matches: 6. The CDR3 sequence is CASSGQADTGNTIYF. In nucleotides, the CDR3 is TGTGCCAGCTCAGGACAGGCTGATACTGGAAACACCATATATTTT.

The V and J genes are TRBV11-2 and TRBJ2-7, with TRBD2 matching over 10 bases. CDR3 size: 17 residues. Germline values: CDR1 SGHAT, CDR2 FQNNGV. After removal of 0 bases from V and 1 base from J, the junction contained 6 bases not matched to a gene. The CDR3 loop reads CASSLDRGLAESYEQYV. The CDR3 nucleotides read TGTGCCAGCAGCTTAGACCGAGGACTAGCGGAATCCTACGAGCAGTACGTC.

The J gene is TRBJ2-3, the V gene TRBV5-1; D is possibly TRBD2 (6 bases). Germline CDR1 is SGHRS and CDR2 is YFSETQ. V lost 0 bases to trimming and J lost 6 bases, with 14 bases between them. This CDR3 has 15 amino acids. In nucleotides, the CDR3 is TGCGCCAGCAGCTTGGTGGTTGGAGGGTCCGATACGCAGTATTTT. It is translated as CASSLVVGGSDTQYF.

The chain joins TRBV6-4 to TRBJ2-1; 13 positions agree with TRBD2. V lost 5 bases, J lost 6 bases, and 7 bases stayed unmatched. Germline lookup yields CDR1 MRHNA and CDR2 SNTAGT. This CDR3 has 16 amino acids. The CDR3 sequence: CASSSQGLAGPNEQFF. The CDR3 DNA follows: TGTGCCAGCAGTTCTCAGGGACTAGCGGGGCCCAATGAGCAGTTCTTC.

The genes are TRBV30 and TRBJ1-1; 7 nucleotides match TRBD1. Germline V gene data show CDR1 as GTSNPN and CDR2 as SVGIG (reference sequence). CDR3 length equals 13 residues. V dropped 4 bases and J dropped 1; count of bases not matched to a gene: 3. The CDR3 sequence is CAWKGARNTEAFF. The CDR3 DNA is TGTGCCTGGAAGGGGGCCCGGAACACTGAAGCTTTCTTT.

V usage is TRBV6-1 and J usage is TRBJ2-1, with 9 nucleotides matching TRBD1. Germline V gives CDR1 MNHNS, CDR2 SASEGT. The CDR3 runs to 16 residues. V was clipped by 1 base and J by 9 bases; unmatched bases: 10. The CDR3 protein is CASSEGVGTGSSEQFF. DNA for the CDR3: TGTGCCAGCAGTGAAGGAGTGGGGACAGGGTCTAGTGAGCAGTTCTTC.

The chain has TRBV4-3 and TRBJ2-2, with 8 bases lining up with TRBD2. The junction had 5 bases not matched to a gene; V was cut back by 0 bases and J by 5 bases. The CDR3 sequence is 16 residues long. Germline CDR1 and CDR2: LGHNA and YSLEER. The CDR3 DNA reads TGCGCCAGCAGCCAAGACGTTAGCGGGATGACCGGGGAGCTGTTTTTT. Translation gives CASSQDVSGMTGELFF.

This clone was picked up one time. The J gene is TRBJ1-6, the V gene TRBV7-9; D gene uncertain. From germline, CDR1 is SEHNR and CDR2 FQNEAQ (reference sequence). The CDR3 runs 15 residues. Between the trimmed V and J ends, which lost 5 bases and 5 bases, there was a span of 13 bases. Written as DNA, the CDR3 is TGTGCCAGCAGCCCCACGGGTTACCATAATTCACCCCTCCACTTT. Protein product: CASSPTGYHNSPLHF. Full variable domain (missing parts from reference TRBV7-9 and TRBJ1-6): DTGVSQNPRHKITKRGQNVTFRCDPISEHNRLYWYRQTLGQGPEFLTYFQNEAQLEKSRLLSDRFSAERPKGSFSTLEIQRTEQGDSAMYLCASSPTGYHNSPLHFGNGTRLTVT.

Remarks on this clone: At the DNA level, this CDR3 is encoded by other sequences in the same sample as well. This chain links TRBV15 with TRBJ1-5, with D possibly TRBD1 on 5 matching bases. The germline V and J ends were trimmed by 1 base and 7 bases, with 8 bases remaining between them. The CDR3 is made up of 13 amino acids. Germline V gene lookup returns CDR1 LNHNV and CDR2 YYDKDF (reference sequence). As DNA, the CDR3 is TGTGCCACCAGCAGAGGGGGGGAGCAGCCCCAGCATTTT. Protein sequence: CATSRGGEQPQHF. Full variable domain (missing parts from reference TRBV15 and TRBJ1-5): DAMVIQNPRYQVTQFGKPVTLSCSQTLNHNVMYWYQQKSSQAPKLLFHYYDKDFNNEADTPDNFQSRRPNTSFCFLDIRSPGLGDTAMYLCATSRGGEQPQHFGDGTRLSIL.

The chain links TRBV28 to TRBJ1-5; 8 bases agree with TRBD1. The CDR3 consists of 15 residues. Germline loops: CDR1 MDHEN, CDR2 SYDVKM. Trimming took 3 bases from V and 2 from J; bases not matched to a gene: 3. The CDR3 DNA reads as TGTGCCAGCAGTTTGGGACAGGCTGGCAATCAGCCCCAGCATTTT. This gives the protein CASSLGQAGNQPQHF.

V is TRBV28 and J is TRBJ1-5, with D hard to call. CDR1 and CDR2 from the germline V gene are MDHEN and SYDVKM. The V end lost 1 base, the J end lost 4 bases, and 8 bases lay between the germline ends. There are 14 residues in the CDR3. The CDR3 region is CASSLSLLNQPQHF. As DNA, the CDR3 is TGTGCCAGCAGTTTATCCCTTTTAAATCAGCCCCAGCATTTT. Looking up the rest from reference TRBV28 and TRBJ1-5 gives the full variable domain: DVKVTQSSRYLVKRTGEKVFLECVQDMDHENMFWYRQDPGLGLRLIYFSYDVKMKEKGDIPEGYSVSREKKERFSLILESASTNQTSMYLCASSLSLLNQPQHFGDGTRLSIL.

The chain recombines TRBV28 with TRBJ2-1, with D maybe TRBD2 (6 bases). From germline, CDR1 is MDHEN and CDR2 SYDVKM. The ends were cut back, 5 bases at V and 0 bases at J, with 14 bases in the middle. This CDR3 spans 16 amino acids. CDR3 coding DNA: TGTGCCAGCAGTATATTGGCGGGGACCTCCTACAATGAGCAGTTCTTC. Protein: CASSILAGTSYNEQFF.